One and the same sample provided the 29 T cell receptor beta chains below, sequenced in a study of CD8 T cells in Susac syndrome. A quantity of roughly 0.5 to 1 ug RNA underwent reverse transcription using random hexamers. Via MiXCR, TCRdb re-called the immunoSEQ multiplex PCR reads, giving one row per CDR3 protein. The sample lists over 150,000 distinct CDR3 sequences; 85% to 95% were seen once. Sequenced input: CD4+ T cells from PBMCs. These receptors all stem from a human donor with Susac syndrome.

The chain links TRBV30 to TRBJ2-3; TRBD2 might be the D (6 bases). Germline V gene lookup returns CDR1 GTSNPN and CDR2 SVGIG (reference sequence). This CDR3 has 17 residues. Trimming cost V 0 bases and J 0 bases, with 16 bases left between them. In DNA, the CDR3 is TGTGCCTGGAGTGTACGCAGGGACTTTAAGAGCACAGATACGCAGTATTTT. It codes for CAWSVRRDFKSTDTQYF.

The V and J genes are TRBV6-2 or TRBV6-3 and TRBJ2-7; weak D call: TRBD1 (6 bases). This CDR3 is built from 12 residues. The V gene's germline CDR1 is MNHEY and CDR2 SVGEGT. The V gene lost 6 bases and the J gene lost 2 bases, with 8 bases spanning the gap. The CDR3: CASRGAAYEQYF. The CDR3 DNA reads TGTGCCAGCAGGGGGGCCGCCTACGAGCAGTACTTC.

The V gene is TRBV18, the J gene TRBJ2-5; 11 bases are shared with TRBD1. This CDR3 has 15 residues. Unmatched junction bases numbered 4, after V lost 3 bases and J lost 4 bases. Germline loops: CDR1 KGHSH, CDR2 LQKENI. The CDR3 sequence: CASSPSGQGGETQYF. The CDR3 nucleotides are TGTGCCAGCTCACCTTCGGGACAGGGGGGAGAGACCCAGTACTTC.

The chain uses TRBV6-6 and TRBJ2-1; D remains ambiguous. The germline V gene has CDR1 MNHNY and CDR2 SVGAGI (reference sequence). Deletions cut 3 bases from V and 3 bases from J, with 6 bases between. The CDR3 has 13 residues. This chain's CDR3 is CASSYGVYNEQFF. The CDR3 DNA reads TGTGCCAGCAGTTATGGGGTCTACAATGAGCAGTTCTTC.

The CDR3 is CAWGPQTNQPQHF. DNA of the CDR3: TGTGCCTGGGGTCCACAGACAAATCAGCCCCAGCATTTT. The chain joins TRBV30 to TRBJ1-5; D is uncertain. The CDR3 contains 13 residues. CDR1 GTSNPN and CDR2 SVGIG come from the germline V gene (reference sequence). The V end was cut by 5 bases, the J end by 4 bases, with 12 bases between.

The genes are TRBV29-1 and TRBJ1-1, with a possible D match to TRBD1 (5 bases). Germline V gene sequence: CDR1 SQVTM, CDR2 ANQGSEA. V lost 6 bases and J 2 bases, leaving 10 bases between the germline ends. This CDR3 spans 12 amino acids. The CDR3 region has the DNA TGCAGCGTAGTGGGACCAAACACTGAAGCTTTCTTT. Its translation: CSVVGPNTEAFF. Full variable domain (remainder filled in from reference TRBV29-1 and TRBJ1-1): SAVISQKPSRDICQRGTSLTIQCQVDSQVTMMFWYRQQPGQSLTLIATANQGSEATYESGFVIDKFPISRPNLTFSTLTVSNMSPEDSSIYLCSVVGPNTEAFFGQGTRLTVV.

J is TRBJ2-5 and V is TRBV7-6; the D gene is possibly TRBD1 (6 bases). V gave up 5 bases and J gave up 5 bases, with 12 bases separating them. The CDR3 covers 13 residues. Per germline, CDR1 SGHVS and CDR2 FNYEAQ. Here the CDR3 reads CASSPRQAETQYF. DNA of the CDR3: TGTGCCAGCAGCCCTAGACAGGCGGAGACCCAGTACTTC.

The V and J genes are TRBV20-1 and TRBJ1-4; a possible D gene is TRBD1 (5 bases). The CDR3 is 16 amino acids. The germline V gene has CDR1 DFQATT and CDR2 SNEGSKA (reference sequence). Trimming shortened V by 0 bases and J by 3 bases, and 14 bases separated the two germline ends. This chain's CDR3 is CSARDTGARANEKLFF. The CDR3 nucleotides read TGCAGTGCTAGAGATACCGGGGCTCGGGCTAATGAAAAACTGTTTTTT.

The chain has TRBV30 and TRBJ1-6; TRBD1 matches 7 bases. The J segment lost 5 bases and the V segment lost 4 bases, leaving 2 bases of the junction unmatched. The germline V gene has CDR1 GTSNPN and CDR2 SVGIG (reference sequence). CDR3 length equals 13 residues. The CDR3 DNA is TGTGCCTGGACGGGACAGCATAATTCACCCCTCCACTTT. Its translation is CAWTGQHNSPLHF.

The genes are TRBV18 and TRBJ2-5, with 8 positions matching TRBD2. This CDR3 comprises 13 residues. Germline V gives CDR1 KGHSH, CDR2 LQKENI. V trimming: 3 bases; J trimming: 9 bases; junction bases outside the gene matches: 6. The CDR3 DNA sequence: TGTGCCAGCTCACCGGGACTAGAGGAGTCCCAGTACTTC. Translating gives CASSPGLEESQYF.

This clonotype was observed once. The rearrangement uses TRBV12-3 or TRBV12-4 and TRBJ1-1; a possible D gene is TRBD1 (5 bases). This CDR3 spans 14 amino acids. V lost 6 bases and J 5 bases, leaving 16 bases between the germline ends. The CDR3 loop is CASSRESEGTEAFF. CDR3 in DNA: TGTGCCAGCAGCAGGGAATCGGAGGGGACTGAAGCTTTCTTT.

The gene calls are TRBV5-4 and TRBJ2-5; 7 bases line up with TRBD2. CDR3 length: 15 amino acids. The germline V gene has CDR1 SGHNT and CDR2 YYREEE (reference sequence). With V trimmed by 0 bases and J by 0 bases, 2 bases remained unmatched. The CDR3 DNA is TGTGCCAGCAGCTTGGAACTAGCGTACCAAGAGACCCAGTACTTC. The encoded protein is CASSLELAYQETQYF.

J is TRBJ2-6 and V is TRBV20-1; D unclear. CDR1 and CDR2 from the germline V gene are DFQATT and SNEGSKA (reference sequence). The V and J ends lost 0 bases and 0 bases respectively, with 9 bases between them. The CDR3 is 16 amino acids. The CDR3 region has the DNA TGCAGTGCTAGAGAGGGATGGATCTCTGGGGCCAACGTCCTGACTTTC. This gives the protein CSAREGWISGANVLTF.

This clonotype was counted a few times. The chain employs TRBV11-2 and TRBJ1-4; D is ambiguous. The V gene lost 3 bases and the J gene lost 5 bases, with 7 bases spanning the gap. This CDR3 comprises 13 residues. CDR1 is SGHAT, CDR2 FQNNGV, per germline. The CDR3 is CASSLFLNEKLFF. DNA of the CDR3: TGTGCCAGCAGCTTGTTCCTCAATGAAAAACTGTTTTTT.

The gene calls are TRBV30 and TRBJ2-3, with D perhaps assigned TRBD1 or TRBD2 (6 bases each). There are 14 residues in the CDR3. The V end was cut by 3 bases, the J end by 2 bases, with 12 bases between. CDR1 is GTSNPN and CDR2 is SVGIG in the germline V gene (reference sequence). Here the CDR3 DNA reads TGTGCCTGGAGAAACGGGGGCCCCACAGATACGCAGTATTTT. This encodes CAWRNGGPTDTQYF.

The CDR3 DNA follows: TGTGCCAGTCTGGGGGCCTCTGGGGCCAACGTCCTGACTTTC. Its protein is CASLGASGANVLTF. The chain carries TRBV2 and TRBJ2-6; TRBD1 might be the D (6 bases). Germline CDR1 is SNHLY and CDR2 is FYNNEI. The CDR3 totals 14 residues. V lost 9 bases to trimming and J lost 0 bases, with 9 bases between them.

The chain employs TRBV28 and TRBJ1-2; 9 bases fit TRBD1. The length of the CDR3 is 13 residues. The germline CDR1 and CDR2 sequences are MDHEN and SYDVKM. V gave up 4 bases and J gave up 8 bases; unmatched junction bases: 5. The CDR3 coding sequence is TGTGCCAGCAGTTCAGGACAGGGGCCAGGCTACACCTTC. This encodes CASSSGQGPGYTF.

The rearrangement links TRBV20-1 to TRBJ2-6; a possible D gene is TRBD2 (6 bases). With 6 bases removed from V and 0 bases from J, the gap between germline ends came to 12 bases. The length of the CDR3 is 15 residues. Germline lookup yields CDR1 DFQATT and CDR2 SNEGSKA (reference sequence). This CDR3 reads CSARDFYSGANVLTF. The CDR3 bases are TGCAGTGCGCGGGACTTTTACTCTGGGGCCAACGTCCTGACTTTC.

In its sample, this clonotype was seen once. V and J are TRBV10-3 and TRBJ2-1, with TRBD2 matching 10 bases. V was pared by 3 bases and J by 5 bases, with 4 bases of the junction left unmatched. CDR3 length equals 15 residues. Germline CDR1 reads ENHRY; CDR2 reads SYGVKD. As DNA, the CDR3 is TGTGCCATCAGTGACCGGCTAGCGGGGGACAATGAGCAGTTCTTC. Translation: CAISDRLAGDNEQFF.

V and J are TRBV27 and TRBJ2-1, with 8 bases aligning to TRBD2. After removal of 5 bases from V and 10 bases from J, the junction contained 13 bases not matched to a gene. This CDR3 spans 15 amino acids. The germline CDR1 and CDR2 sequences are MNHEY and SMNVEV (reference sequence). In DNA, the CDR3 is TGTGCCAGCAGTCCCCGAGCGGGGGCGACGGGGGAGCAGTTCTTC. As protein: CASSPRAGATGEQFF.

The gene calls are TRBV6-5 and TRBJ1-4, with 7 bases lining up with TRBD1. CDR3 length: 14 residues. Germline V lookup: CDR1 MNHEY, CDR2 SVGAGI. The trim removed 7 bases at V and 3 bases at J, leaving 5 bases unmatched. CDR3 in DNA: TGTGCCAGCACAAACAGGGGCCCTAATGAAAAACTGTTTTTT. This encodes CASTNRGPNEKLFF.

V is TRBV5-1 and J is TRBJ2-3; D possibly corresponds to TRBD1 (6 bases). Germline assignment: CDR1 SGHRS and CDR2 YFSETQ. This CDR3 spans 13 amino acids. Trimming removed 4 bases from V and 12 bases from J, with 18 bases in between. In DNA, the CDR3 is TGCGCCAGCAGCCCACCGGGGCAGGGGAGACAGTATTTT. Translation: CASSPPGQGRQYF.

The chain recombines TRBV20-1 with TRBJ2-5; 7 bases agree with TRBD1. Germline V gene lookup returns CDR1 DFQATT and CDR2 SNEGSKA (reference sequence). The CDR3 totals 17 residues. J was trimmed by 3 bases and V by 3 bases; bases with no gene match: 16. The CDR3 is CSASPGPTRGGEETQYF. The CDR3 nucleotides are TGCAGTGCTAGCCCCGGCCCAACAAGAGGGGGCGAAGAGACCCAGTACTTC.

The V and J genes are TRBV28 and TRBJ2-4; tentative D call: TRBD1 (6 bases). V shed 5 bases and J shed 9 bases, with 14 bases lying between them. The CDR3 has 13 residues. Germline lookup yields CDR1 MDHEN and CDR2 SYDVKM. The CDR3 sequence: CASSPEGDGIQYF. The DNA of the CDR3 is TGTGCCAGCAGTCCTGAGGGGGACGGCATTCAGTACTTC.

This clonotype has just one count. The CDR3 bases are TGTGCCAGCAGTTACTCGAGCAAGCGGACCTACAATGAGCAGTTCTTC. Encoded protein: CASSYSSKRTYNEQFF. This chain connects TRBV6-5 to TRBJ2-1; the D gene is possibly TRBD2 (5 bases). Trimming removed 0 bases at V and 2 bases at J, with 11 bases between. This CDR3 contains 16 residues. Germline V CDR1 and CDR2: MNHEY, SVGAGI.

This sequence joins TRBV30 and TRBJ1-1; possibly TRBD1 for D (5 bases). The CDR3 is 15 residues long. The V and J ends lost 2 bases and 4 bases respectively, with 17 bases between them. Germline CDR1 reads GTSNPN; CDR2 reads SVGIG (reference sequence). The CDR3 loop reads CAWSHRFGQGTEAFF. CDR3 nucleotide sequence: TGTGCCTGGAGTCACAGGTTCGGCCAGGGCACTGAAGCTTTCTTT.

This rearrangement joins TRBV30 to TRBJ2-3; D possibly corresponds to TRBD1 (5 bases). CDR1 is GTSNPN, CDR2 SVGIG, per germline (reference sequence). V dropped 0 bases and J dropped 5 bases, with 15 bases sitting between them. The CDR3 spans 15 residues. CDR3 sequence: CAWSVLGQPLDTQYF. The CDR3 nucleotides are TGTGCCTGGAGTGTGTTGGGGCAGCCCCTAGATACGCAGTATTTT.

The chain couples TRBV4-1 to TRBJ1-1; weak D call: TRBD1 (5 bases). This CDR3 contains 14 residues. Germline V gene lookup returns CDR1 MGHRA and CDR2 YSYEKL. V gave up 1 base and J gave up 0 bases, with 6 bases separating them. The DNA for the CDR3 is TGCGCCAGCAGCCAAGCGGGGGTGAACACTGAAGCTTTCTTT. This encodes CASSQAGVNTEAFF.

The CDR3 DNA is TGTGCCAGCTCACCGCTGAGCGGGGGGGCCGGGAATGAGCAGTTCTTC. It is translated as CASSPLSGGAGNEQFF. This chain connects TRBV18 to TRBJ2-1, with 10 bases lining up with TRBD2. The V and J ends lost 3 bases and 7 bases, in that order; junction bases with no gene match: 9. This CDR3 contains 16 residues. CDR1 and CDR2 (germline): KGHSH, LQKENI.